This TCR beta chain was documented in a study of identical twins. Study results and caveats: In monozygotic twins, models underestimated the sharing of out-of-frame TCR alpha.

A few counts support this clonotype. The antigen is unknown. CDR3 size: 17 residues. The trim removed 0 bases at V and 4 bases at J, leaving 5 bases unmatched. The germline CDR1 and CDR2 sequences are SGDLS and YYNGEE. TCRdb ran MiXCR on the 5' RACE reads and lists one entry per CDR3 protein. Counted here are around 1.7 million distinct CDR3 sequences, under 35% occurring once; the ten biggest clones make up approximately 0.29%. Among all donors, each was a healthy Caucasian. The genes are TRBV9 and TRBJ2-1; TRBD2 aligns across 12 bases. The receptor was isolated from a newborn girl in good health. Sequenced material: cord blood. CDR3 nucleotide sequence: TGTGCCAGCAGCGTAGGACTAGCGGGAGCGACATACAATGAGCAGTTCTTC. This sequence encodes CASSVGLAGATYNEQFF.